This T cell receptor beta chain was observed in a study of PD-1 blockade in classical Hodgkin lymphoma. Turning to the study itself: Nivolumab dosing for patients was 3 mg/kg, administered intravenously every 2 weeks. Study findings and constraints: Complete responders matched newly diagnosed patients in baseline diversity. CD4+ but not CD8+ TCR diversity rose significantly by C4D1.

Using immunoSEQ multiplex PCR, the repertoire was profiled, and TCRdb retains in-frame clones only, with some absent. Of tens of thousands of clones in the sample, about 86% were seen once. Note on this clone: No antigen is known for it.

This CDR3 has 13 amino acids. Germline-derived CDR1 and CDR2 are ENHRY and SYGVKD. The V end was cut by 2 bases, the J end by 9 bases, with 11 bases between. The sample's time point: cycle 4 day 1 (C4D1), after 5 to 7 weeks of nivolumab. Every patient relapsed after autologous stem cell transplantation, and brentuximab vedotin exposure varied. Magnetic negative selection purified CD4+ T cells from thawed PBMCs. The sequenced sample was CD4+ T cells from blood, obtained before the fourth cycle of nivolumab. The receptor's source is a human donor with classical Hodgkin lymphoma. The chain has TRBV10-3 and TRBJ2-1, with D perhaps matching TRBD1 or TRBD2 (6 bases each). CDR3 loop: CAISESKGGEQFF. CDR3 coding DNA: TGTGCCATCAGTGAGAGCAAGGGGGGTGAGCAGTTCTTC.